This T cell receptor (beta chain) originates from a study of pediatric ulcerative colitis. During colonoscopy, one to two rectal pinch biopsies were collected. TCRdb's copy holds only in-frame clones and misses some; the assay was immunoSEQ multiplex PCR. The sample holds 15,000 to 20,000 clones; roughly 80% are singletons and the top ten take under 9%. The length of the CDR3 is 18 residues. Per the germline V gene, CDR1 is LGHNA and CDR2 is YNFKEQ. The V segment lost 2 bases and the J segment 2 bases; nucleotides outside the gene matches: 10. The sample consisted of gut tissue. The receptor was isolated from a boy younger than 18 who was a control in a study of pediatric ulcerative colitis. The chain carries TRBV4-2 and TRBJ2-2, with TRBD2 identical over 8 bases. The chain's CDR3 is CASSQKPGGPENTGELFF. CDR3 bases: TGTGCCAGCAGCCAAAAGCCGGGGGGGCCGGAAAACACCGGGGAGCTGTTTTTT.